This is a list of T cell receptor beta chains from one sample in a study of glioma-infiltrating T cells. TCRdb reprocessed the multiplex PCR reads via MiXCR and lists one record per CDR3 protein. This repertoire shows over 100,000 distinct CDR3 sequences, approximately 26% found once; its top ten account for about a third. The material sequenced was glioma tissue, nonneoplastic brain tissue, or PBMCs (not recorded which). These receptor sequences come from a human donor with low-grade glioma or glioblastoma, undergoing nonglioma brain surgery, or in good health (not recorded which). Both conserved end residues are part of each CDR3. Each record gives: clone size, J gene, D gene, CDR3 length, V gene, CDR3 protein, CDR3 DNA. A D gene is named only where the DNA matches it firmly. Clone size is not always given. Where it is, it says once, few, many or a class for expanded clones.

few,TRBJ2-7,-,12,TRBV30,CAWSLLARKQYF,TGTGCCTGGAGCCTACTAGCCCGCAAGCAGTACTTC
-,TRBJ2-7,TRBD1,12,TRBV5-6,CASSWDRSEQYF,TGTGCCAGCAGCTGGGACAGATCCGAGCAGTACTTC
many,TRBJ2-1,TRBD1,16,TRBV6-2/TRBV6-3,CASSYIGTGSYNEQFF,TGTGCCAGCAGTTACATAGGGACAGGGTCCTACAATGAGCAGTTCTTC
many,TRBJ1-5,-,13,TRBV7-2,CASSSRQNQPQHF,TGTGCCAGCAGCTCCCGACAGAATCAGCCCCAGCATTTT
many,TRBJ1-3,-,15,TRBV28,CASSLGRVSGNTIYF,TGTGCCAGCAGTTTAGGACGGGTATCTGGAAACACCATATATTTT
many,TRBJ1-1,-,12,TRBV12-3/TRBV12-4,CASSPGVYEAFF,TGTGCCAGCAGCCCCGGGGTTTATGAAGCTTTCTTT
many,TRBJ2-7,-,14,TRBV27,CASSSSWSDYEQYF,TGTGCCAGCAGTTCCTCGTGGTCTGACTACGAGCAGTACTTC
-,TRBJ2-3,-,15,TRBV3-1,CASSSLEASTDTQYF,TGTGCCAGCAGCTCTCTTGAAGCTAGCACAGATACGCAGTATTTT
many,TRBJ1-5,-,14,TRBV25-1,CASSELLVGQPQHF,TGTGCCAGCAGTGAATTACTGGTTGGCCAGCCCCAGCATTTT
-,TRBJ2-7,-,14,TRBV6-6,CASRRPGRNYEQYF,TGTGCCAGCAGACGACCGGGACGCAACTACGAGCAGTACTTC
-,TRBJ1-3,-,17,TRBV7-2,CASSLTPGSYSGNTICF,TGTGCCAGCAGCTTAACCCCCGGCAGTTACTCTGGAAACACCATATGTTTT
many,TRBJ2-3,-,16,TRBV7-2,CASSPLGQTSTDTQYF,TGTGCCAGCAGCCCTCTAGGACAGACTAGCACAGATACGCAGTATTTT
many,TRBJ2-1,TRBD1,16,TRBV6-1,CASSRGQSPAYNEQFF,TGTGCCAGCAGTCGGGGACAGTCGCCGGCGTACAATGAGCAGTTCTTC
-,TRBJ2-5,TRBD2,17,TRBV4-3,CASSLLGLPGGRETQYF,TGCGCCAGCAGCCTCCTGGGGTTACCGGGGGGTCGGGAGACCCAGTACTTC
-,TRBJ2-1,-,10,TRBV20-1,CSASGGVEFF,TGCAGTGCTAGCGGGGGTGTCGAGTTCTTC
-,TRBJ2-3,-,16,TRBV18,CASSTGPSTATDTQYF,TGTGCCAGCTCCACTGGGCCATCGACAGCCACAGATACGCAGTATTTT
many,TRBJ1-2,-,14,TRBV5-4,CASSLRGTYYGYTF,TGTGCCAGCAGCTTGAGGGGAACCTACTATGGCTACACCTTC
many,TRBJ1-5,-,12,TRBV7-9,CASSLGDQPQHF,TGTGCCAGCAGCTTAGGGGATCAGCCCCAGCATTTT
many,TRBJ1-2,-,14,TRBV20-1,CSARPLGQNYGYTF,TGCAGTGCTAGACCTTTGGGGCAGAACTATGGCTACACCTTC
-,TRBJ2-1,-,13,TRBV6-2/TRBV6-3,CASSRTIYNEQFF,TGTGCCAGCAGTCGTACAATCTACAATGAGCAGTTCTTC
-,TRBJ2-7,-,12,TRBV28,CAGSLSHQEQYF,TGTGCCGGAAGTTTAAGCCATCAGGAGCAGTACTTC
many,TRBJ2-4,-,15,TRBV28,CASSPGGQNKNIQYF,TGTGCCAGCAGTCCCGGCGGGCAAAACAAAAACATTCAGTACTTC
many,TRBJ1-1,-,14,TRBV5-1,CASSFLPGNTEAFF,TGCGCCAGCAGCTTCTTACCAGGGAACACTGAAGCTTTCTTT
many,TRBJ1-5,-,15,TRBV12-3/TRBV12-4,CASSLFGLINQPQHF,TGTGCCAGCAGTTTATTTGGACTTATCAATCAGCCCCAGCATTTT
many,TRBJ1-2,-,13,TRBV29-1,CSAGTSKGYGYTF,TGCAGCGCCGGGACTTCTAAGGGCTATGGCTACACCTTC
many,TRBJ2-3,TRBD2,14,TRBV29-1,CSVGLAGVADTQYF,TGCAGCGTTGGACTAGCGGGAGTGGCAGATACGCAGTATTTT
many,TRBJ2-7,-,16,TRBV9,CASSVARQGASYEQYF,TGTGCCAGCAGCGTAGCGCGGCAGGGCGCATCCTACGAGCAGTACTTC
-,TRBJ1-1,-,14,TRBV12-3/TRBV12-4,CASRPQGRGTEAFF,TGTGCCAGCAGACCCCAAGGGAGGGGGACTGAAGCTTTCTTT
-,TRBJ1-1,-,14,TRBV20-1,CSARDGKGSTEAFF,TGCAGTGCTAGAGATGGAAAAGGGAGCACTGAAGCTTTCTTT
many,TRBJ1-2,TRBD1,16,TRBV6-1,CASRTSGTGLLYGYTF,TGTGCCAGCAGGACCTCCGGGACAGGGCTACTCTATGGCTACACCTTC
-,TRBJ1-6,-,14,TRBV7-2,CVSSQEVLNSPLHF,TGTGTTAGCAGCCAGGAGGTTCTCAATTCACCCCTCCACTTT
many,TRBJ2-5,-,13,TRBV3-1,CASSPHRRETQYF,TGTGCCAGCAGCCCACACCGGAGGGAGACCCAGTACTTC
-,TRBJ2-1,TRBD1,19,TRBV7-3,CASSLIGTAAKTDYNEQSF,TGTGCCAGCAGCTTAATCGGGACAGCCGCGAAGACTGACTACAATGAGCAGTCCTTC
few,TRBJ1-5,-,14,TRBV7-9,CASSSQGVFQPQHF,TGTGCCAGCAGCTCCCAGGGAGTATTTCAGCCCCAGCATTTT
many,TRBJ2-1,-,16,TRBV2,CASSDPGSAIYNEQFF,TGTGCCAGCAGCGACCCGGGTAGCGCGATCTACAATGAGCAGTTCTTC
-,TRBJ2-1,-,16,TRBV7-7,CASSLSISSYSNEQFF,TGTGCCAGCAGCTTATCTATTTCCTCCTACAGCAATGAGCAGTTCTTC
-,TRBJ2-7,-,14,TRBV6-2/TRBV6-3,CASSPSGFSYEQCF,TGTGCCAGCAGCCCCAGTGGGTTTTCCTACGAGCAGTGCTTC
-,TRBJ1-1,-,13,TRBV6-2/TRBV6-3,CASSYQGTNEDLF,TGTGCCAGCAGTTACCAGGGAACAAATGAAGATTTATTT
-,TRBJ1-6,-,14,TRBV9,CASSVDSYNSPLHF,TGTGCCAGCAGCGTGGACTCCTATAATTCACCCCTCCACTTT
-,TRBJ2-2,TRBD1,12,TRBV6-2/TRBV6-3,CASRGLGWELFF,TGTGCCAGTAGGGGGCTCGGCTGGGAACTGTTTTTT
many,TRBJ1-1,-,14,TRBV28,CASSRTPMGAEAFF,TGTGCCAGCAGTCGGACCCCCATGGGTGCTGAAGCTTTCTTT
many,TRBJ2-1,-,16,TRBV28,CASSSPSGPIGNEQFF,TGTGCCAGCAGTTCGCCCTCGGGTCCGATCGGCAATGAGCAGTTCTTC
many,TRBJ2-7,TRBD1,15,TRBV28,CASSFVRQGSYEQYF,TGTGCCAGCAGTTTTGTGAGACAGGGCTCCTACGAGCAGTACTTC
many,TRBJ1-1,-,16,TRBV6-1,CASDSRQLAGGTEAFF,TGTGCCAGCGACTCCCGACAGCTAGCCGGGGGCACTGAAGCTTTCTTT